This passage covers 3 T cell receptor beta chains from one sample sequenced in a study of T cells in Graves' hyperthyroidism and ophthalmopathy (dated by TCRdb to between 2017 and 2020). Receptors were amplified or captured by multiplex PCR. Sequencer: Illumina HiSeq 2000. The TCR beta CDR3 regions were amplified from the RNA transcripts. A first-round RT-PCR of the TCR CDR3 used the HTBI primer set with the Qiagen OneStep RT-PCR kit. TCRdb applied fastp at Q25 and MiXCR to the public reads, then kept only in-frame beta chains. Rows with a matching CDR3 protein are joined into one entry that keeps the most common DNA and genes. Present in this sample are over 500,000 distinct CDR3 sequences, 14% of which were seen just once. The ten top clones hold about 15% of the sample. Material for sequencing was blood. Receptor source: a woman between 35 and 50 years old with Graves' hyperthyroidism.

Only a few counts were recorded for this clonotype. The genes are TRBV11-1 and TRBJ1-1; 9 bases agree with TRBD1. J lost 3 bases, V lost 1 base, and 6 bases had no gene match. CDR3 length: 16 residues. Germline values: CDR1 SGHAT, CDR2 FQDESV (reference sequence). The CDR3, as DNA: TGTGCCAGCAGCTTAGTAACAGGGGGCCGGGACACTGAAGCTTTCTTT. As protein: CASSLVTGGRDTEAFF.

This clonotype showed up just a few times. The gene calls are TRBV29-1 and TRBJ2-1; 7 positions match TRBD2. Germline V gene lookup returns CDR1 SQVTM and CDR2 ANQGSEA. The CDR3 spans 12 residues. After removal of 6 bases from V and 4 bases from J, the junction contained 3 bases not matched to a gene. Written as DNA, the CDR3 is TGCAGCGTCTCTAGCGGATACAATGAGCAGTTCTTC. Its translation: CSVSSGYNEQFF.

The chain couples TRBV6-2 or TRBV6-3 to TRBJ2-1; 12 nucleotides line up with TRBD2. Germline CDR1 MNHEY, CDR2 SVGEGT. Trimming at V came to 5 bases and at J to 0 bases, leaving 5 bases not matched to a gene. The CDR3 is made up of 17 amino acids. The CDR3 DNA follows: TGTGCCAGCAGTGCAGGACTAGCGGGAAGCTCCTACAATGAGCAGTTCTTC. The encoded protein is CASSAGLAGSSYNEQFF.